These T cell receptor beta chains were read from a single sample in a study of cytomegalovirus exposure and HLA in healthy donors. The data were produced by immunoSEQ multiplex PCR, yet TCRdb's version contains in-frame clones alone and is incomplete. The sample carries about 120,000 clones, around 80% recorded once. Sequencing was carried out using PBMCs. These receptors originate from a man aged 25 to 40 in good health and CMV-seropositive. Both conserved end residues are part of each CDR3. The order of the fields is D gene, clone size, V gene, J gene, CDR3 DNA, CDR3 protein. A D gene is named only where the DNA matches it firmly. Rows give clone size only sometimes, using once, few, many, or a class for an expanded clone.

D: -; size: -; V: TRBV4-1; J: TRBJ2-5; DNA: TGCGCCAGCAGCCAAGGGCTCCGGGGGTGGGAGACCCAGTACTTC; CDR3: CASSQGLRGWETQYF
D: TRBD2; size: -; V: TRBV27; J: TRBJ2-5; DNA: TGTGCCAGCAGCCCTACTAGCGTGGTTACCACAGAGACCCAGTACTTC; CDR3: CASSPTSVVTTETQYF
D: TRBD1; size: once; V: TRBV6-6; J: TRBJ2-6; DNA: TGTGCCAGCACCCAGACAGGGGGCGCTGGGGCCAACGTCCTGACTTTC; CDR3: CASTQTGGAGANVLTF
D: TRBD1; size: -; V: TRBV30; J: TRBJ1-2; DNA: TGTGCCTGGGGGACAGGGGGTGGCTACACCTTC; CDR3: CAWGTGGGYTF
D: -; size: -; V: TRBV29-1; J: TRBJ1-6; DNA: TGCAGCGTTCGCGGCTTGGGTAATTCACCCCTCCACTTT; CDR3: CSVRGLGNSPLHF
D: TRBD2; size: few; V: TRBV9; J: TRBJ2-5; DNA: TGTGCCAGCAGCGTAGACAGCGGGAGGGGAGAGACCCAGTACTTC; CDR3: CASSVDSGRGETQYF
D: -; size: few; V: TRBV9; J: TRBJ1-1; DNA: TGTGCCAGCAGCGTAGATGGGCAGGGCACTGAAGCTTTCTTT; CDR3: CASSVDGQGTEAFF
D: -; size: -; V: TRBV19; J: TRBJ1-4; DNA: TGTGCCAGTAGTTACAGACAGGATAATGAAAAACTGTTTTTT; CDR3: CASSYRQDNEKLFF
D: TRBD2; size: -; V: TRBV19; J: TRBJ2-5; DNA: TGTGCCAGTAGTCCCGGTGGGAGGGCGGGTGAGACCCAGTACTTC; CDR3: CASSPGGRAGETQYF
D: -; size: -; V: TRBV6-5; J: TRBJ1-5; DNA: TGTGCCAGCACCTCCCCTAGGCCCCAGCATTTT; CDR3: CASTSPRPQHF
D: -; size: -; V: TRBV30; J: TRBJ1-2; DNA: TGTGCCTGGAGTGTGTCACCAGGCCTCTACCCCTATGGCTACACCTTC; CDR3: CAWSVSPGLYPYGYTF
D: TRBD1; size: few; V: TRBV5-1; J: TRBJ1-6; DNA: TGCGCCAGCAGCTTGGAGGGACAGAATTCACCCCTCCACTTT; CDR3: CASSLEGQNSPLHF
D: TRBD2; size: -; V: TRBV2; J: TRBJ2-7; DNA: TGTGCCAGCAGCCCCGGGACTAGCGGGGGGGCCGACGAGCAGTACTTC; CDR3: CASSPGTSGGADEQYF
D: -; size: -; V: TRBV7-9; J: TRBJ1-2; DNA: TGTGCCAGCAGCTCCACAGGCAACTATGGCTACACCTTC; CDR3: CASSSTGNYGYTF
D: TRBD1; size: -; V: TRBV9; J: TRBJ2-5; DNA: TGTGCCAGCAGCGTAGGGCCGGGACAGCAAGAGACCCAGTACTTC; CDR3: CASSVGPGQQETQYF
D: TRBD1; size: -; V: TRBV9; J: TRBJ1-5; DNA: TGTGCCAGCAGCGCAGGAACAGGGGCCCTAAATCAGCCCCAGCATTTT; CDR3: CASSAGTGALNQPQHF
D: -; size: -; V: TRBV2; J: TRBJ1-2; DNA: TGTGCCAGCAGTGTGGAGAACTATGGCTACCCCTTC; CDR3: CASSVENYGYPF
D: -; size: -; V: TRBV6-5; J: TRBJ1-2; DNA: TGTGCCAGCAGTTACTTCCGGGACAACCACTATGGCTACCCCTTC; CDR3: CASSYFRDNHYGYPF
D: -; size: -; V: TRBV5-6; J: TRBJ1-1; DNA: TGTGCCAGCGATCTACGGGGGAGGGCTGAAGCTTTCTTT; CDR3: CASDLRGRAEAFF
D: -; size: -; V: TRBV29-1; J: TRBJ2-7; DNA: TGCAGCGTTGAACCCTACTCGGGGATAACCTACGAGCAGTACTTC; CDR3: CSVEPYSGITYEQYF
D: TRBD1; size: -; V: TRBV28; J: TRBJ2-7; DNA: TGTGCCAGCAGTTTATGGGGGACAGAAGCCTACGAGCAGTACTTC; CDR3: CASSLWGTEAYEQYF
D: -; size: few; V: TRBV4-1; J: TRBJ1-6; DNA: TGCGCCAGCAGCCCGCGGGTCTATAATTCACCCCTCCACTTT; CDR3: CASSPRVYNSPLHF
D: -; size: few; V: TRBV28; J: TRBJ1-5; DNA: TGTGCCAGCAGTTTATTAGGGACACCGACCCGAGATAGCAATCAGCCCCAGCATTTT; CDR3: CASSLLGTPTRDSNQPQHF
D: -; size: -; V: TRBV10-2; J: TRBJ2-6; DNA: TGCGCCAGCAGTGACGAGGGTTTGGGCTCTGGGGCCAACGTCCTGACTTTC; CDR3: CASSDEGLGSGANVLTF
D: -; size: -; V: TRBV28; J: TRBJ1-1; DNA: TGTGCCAGCAGTTTTCCCGACAGGAACACTGAAGCTTTCTTT; CDR3: CASSFPDRNTEAFF
D: TRBD1; size: -; V: TRBV19; J: TRBJ1-5; DNA: TGTGCCAGTAGTATTGGACAGGGGCATCAGCCCCAGCATTTT; CDR3: CASSIGQGHQPQHF
D: TRBD1; size: -; V: TRBV5-4; J: TRBJ2-7; DNA: TGTGCCAGCAGCACCCAGGGGGTCAGGACCTACGAGCAGTACTTC; CDR3: CASSTQGVRTYEQYF
D: TRBD1; size: many; V: TRBV10-3; J: TRBJ1-1; DNA: TGTGCCATCAGTGTACAGGGGCTGGGTAATCCTGAAGCTTTCTTT; CDR3: CAISVQGLGNPEAFF
D: -; size: -; V: TRBV9; J: TRBJ1-1; DNA: TGTGCCAGCAGCGTAGCCGACCAGGGAATGGACACTGAAGCTTTCTTT; CDR3: CASSVADQGMDTEAFF
D: TRBD2; size: -; V: TRBV11-2; J: TRBJ2-5; DNA: TGTGCCAGCAGCTCCGGGACTAGCGGGCCCCAAGAGACCCAGTACTTC; CDR3: CASSSGTSGPQETQYF
D: -; size: -; V: TRBV7-2; J: TRBJ2-7; DNA: TGTGCCAGCAGTGATGGACGGAGGTCCTACGAGCAGTACTTC; CDR3: CASSDGRRSYEQYF
D: -; size: few; V: TRBV9; J: TRBJ1-2; DNA: TGTGCCAGCAGCGTAGGAGGGCGGCTCTATGGCTACACCTTC; CDR3: CASSVGGRLYGYTF
D: TRBD2; size: -; V: TRBV30; J: TRBJ2-1; DNA: TGTGCCGGGGGGACTAGCGGGGCCAACAATGAGCAGTTCTTC; CDR3: CAGGTSGANNEQFF
D: -; size: -; V: TRBV2; J: TRBJ1-2; DNA: TGTGCCAGCAGTGAACAGGGCGAAGGCTACACCTTC; CDR3: CASSEQGEGYTF
D: TRBD2; size: -; V: TRBV18; J: TRBJ2-1; DNA: TGTGCCAGCTCACCGTCCGGGAGGGAGGGCAATGAGCAGTTCTTC; CDR3: CASSPSGREGNEQFF
D: TRBD1; size: -; V: TRBV28; J: TRBJ1-5; DNA: TGTGCCAGCACGGAACCGGGACAGGGAATGAACCAGCCCCAGCATTTT; CDR3: CASTEPGQGMNQPQHF
D: TRBD1; size: -; V: TRBV28; J: TRBJ2-7; DNA: TGTGCCAGCATCCGACAGGGCGGCACCTACGAGCAGTACTTC; CDR3: CASIRQGGTYEQYF
D: -; size: few; V: TRBV6-4; J: TRBJ2-7; DNA: TGTGCCAGCAGCCGACAGCCGCACTACGAGCAGTACTTC; CDR3: CASSRQPHYEQYF
D: TRBD1; size: -; V: TRBV5-1; J: TRBJ2-7; DNA: TGCGCCAGCAGCTCAGGGGGCATAACCTACGAGCAGTACTTC; CDR3: CASSSGGITYEQYF
D: -; size: -; V: TRBV6-5; J: TRBJ2-5; DNA: TGTGCCAGCAGTTACGGACAGCCTGGGGAAGAGACCCAGTACTTC; CDR3: CASSYGQPGEETQYF
D: -; size: -; V: TRBV11-2; J: TRBJ2-3; DNA: TGTGCCAGCAGCTCGCTAAGGGGGGGTCCAGATACGCAGTATTTT; CDR3: CASSSLRGGPDTQYF
D: -; size: -; V: TRBV27; J: TRBJ2-3; DNA: TGTGCCAGCAGTTTGGTGATTGAGGATACGCAGTATTTT; CDR3: CASSLVIEDTQYF
D: -; size: -; V: TRBV10-3; J: TRBJ1-1; DNA: TGTGCCATCAGCGACAACATGAACACTGAAGCTTTCTTT; CDR3: CAISDNMNTEAFF
D: TRBD1; size: -; V: TRBV5-8; J: TRBJ1-1; DNA: TGTGCCAGCAACCTACAGGGGATGAACACTGAAGCTTTCTTT; CDR3: CASNLQGMNTEAFF
D: -; size: -; V: TRBV5-6; J: TRBJ1-2; DNA: TGTGCCAGCAGCGCGGTCTCAACGGGCTACACCTTC; CDR3: CASSAVSTGYTF
D: -; size: few; V: TRBV4-3; J: TRBJ1-2; DNA: TGCGCCAGCAGCCAAGCCAACCAGAACTATGGCTACACCTTC; CDR3: CASSQANQNYGYTF
D: TRBD2; size: -; V: TRBV7-8; J: TRBJ2-7; DNA: TGTGCCAGCAGCCGTAATAGCGGGGGGGCCGTCTACGAGCAGTACTTC; CDR3: CASSRNSGGAVYEQYF
D: TRBD1; size: -; V: TRBV10-1; J: TRBJ1-5; DNA: TGCGCCAGCAGTGAGACGGACAGGACTAAAGGCAATCAGCCCCAGCATTTT; CDR3: CASSETDRTKGNQPQHF
D: TRBD2; size: -; V: TRBV4-1; J: TRBJ2-1; DNA: TGCGCCAGCAGCCCCTTTGGGGGGGTCCGGGGCTCCTACAATGAGCAGTTCTTC; CDR3: CASSPFGGVRGSYNEQFF
D: TRBD2; size: -; V: TRBV25-1; J: TRBJ2-7; DNA: TGTGCCAGCAGTGCCCTCCGGGGGGGTTCCTACGAGCAGTACTTC; CDR3: CASSALRGGSYEQYF
D: -; size: -; V: TRBV7-2; J: TRBJ2-5; DNA: TGTGCCAGCAGCTTAGGGGTTTTGGGACTCCTGGGGGAGACCCAGTACTTC; CDR3: CASSLGVLGLLGETQYF